Below, 11 T cell receptor beta chains from the same sample are listed, as sequenced in a study of blood T cell repertoires in COVID-19. Produced via immunoSEQ multiplex PCR; TCRdb's table is partial and in-frame only. The table has roughly 250,000 clones, more than 80% seen once; the top ten hold just over 0.85%. The sequenced material came from PBMCs or T cells enriched from blood (not recorded which). These receptors came from a man aged 50 or older who had been exposed to COVID-19.

This clone is a singleton in its sample. The chain carries TRBV10-2 and TRBJ1-2; D is undetermined. The CDR3 sequence is 14 residues long. Germline assignment: CDR1 WSHSY and CDR2 SAAADI. V lost 5 bases and J 3 bases, leaving 13 bases between the germline ends. In DNA, the CDR3 is TGCGCCAGCAGTCGATACTACGGGGACTATGGCTACACCTTC. It specifies CASSRYYGDYGYTF.

In DNA, the CDR3 is TGTGCCAGTAGTATATTGTTTGGTGGGGCCTGGGTACGGGAGCAGTTCTTC. It yields the protein CASSILFGGAWVREQFF. The chain is built from TRBV19 and TRBJ2-1; D might be TRBD1 (5 bases). This CDR3 is 17 amino acids long. Trimming shortened V by 2 bases and J by 10 bases, and 24 bases separated the two germline ends. Germline CDR1 is LNHDA and CDR2 is SQIVND (reference sequence).

This clone appeared a few times. CDR3 bases: TGTGCCAGCAGCAAAGGGGGGGGTCTAGCTAATGAAAAACTGTTTTTT. Amino acids: CASSKGGGLANEKLFF. V is TRBV5-4 and J is TRBJ1-4, with a weak D call TRBD1 (6 bases). The V and J ends lost 4 bases and 3 bases respectively, with 16 bases between them. This CDR3 has 16 amino acids. CDR1 and CDR2 (germline): SGHNT, YYREEE (reference sequence).

The rearrangement joins TRBV5-1 to TRBJ2-3; TRBD2 matches at 10 bases. Germline lookup yields CDR1 SGHRS and CDR2 YFSETQ. With 3 bases clipped from V and 2 bases from J, the junction kept 3 bases outside the gene matches. The CDR3 spans 15 residues. This chain's CDR3 is CASSSSGGFTDTQYF. Written as DNA, the CDR3 is TGCGCCAGCAGCTCTAGCGGGGGATTCACAGATACGCAGTATTTT.

The CDR3 bases are TGTGCCAGCAGCTTATGGACTAGCGCCGACAATGAGCAGTTCTTC. It encodes CASSLWTSADNEQFF. V gene TRBV7-2 combines with J gene TRBJ2-1; 9 bases map to TRBD2. Trimming at V came to 2 bases and at J to 5 bases, leaving 4 bases not matched to a gene. In germline, CDR1 is SGHTA, CDR2 FQGNSA. The CDR3 is 15 residues long.

The chain uses TRBV4-2 and TRBJ2-1, with a possible D match to TRBD2 (6 bases). The CDR3 has 14 residues. Germline V lookup: CDR1 LGHNA, CDR2 YNFKEQ. V dropped 0 bases and J dropped 8 bases, with 11 bases sitting between them. CDR3 bases: TGTGCCAGCAGCCAAGAGGAGGGAAGGGATGAGCAGTTCTTC. It is translated as CASSQEEGRDEQFF.

The chain combines TRBV24-1 with TRBJ2-2; 8 bases match TRBD1. Losses at the gene ends were 3 bases for V and 2 bases for J; bases not matched to a gene: 7. Germline V gene lookup returns CDR1 KGHDR and CDR2 SFDVKD. The CDR3 length is 17 residues. Written as DNA, the CDR3 is TGTGCCACCAGTGATAGCACCGGGACAGGAAACACCGGGGAGCTGTTTTTT. Residues: CATSDSTGTGNTGELFF.

The chain couples TRBV24-1 to TRBJ2-1, with a tentative D call TRBD2 (5 bases). CDR3 length equals 16 residues. Per germline, CDR1 KGHDR and CDR2 SFDVKD. The germline V and J ends were trimmed by 7 bases and 7 bases, with 22 bases remaining between them. The CDR3, as DNA: TGTGCCACCAGAAAGACTACTCGGGATTTCGGAAATGAGCAGTTCTTC. Protein product: CATRKTTRDFGNEQFF.

V is TRBV13 and J is TRBJ1-2; 10 bases are shared with TRBD1. V gave up 4 bases and J gave up 2 bases; unmatched junction bases: 4. The CDR3 has 15 residues. In germline, CDR1 is PRHDT, CDR2 FYEKMQ (reference sequence). CDR3 coding DNA: TGTGCCAGCAGCTCCCGGACAGGGGGGAACTATGGCTACACCTTC. Its translation is CASSSRTGGNYGYTF.

The chain is built from TRBV9 and TRBJ2-3; 10 nucleotides agree with TRBD2. The CDR3 length is 17 residues. The V gene's germline CDR1 is SGDLS and CDR2 YYNGEE. The V segment lost 0 bases and the J segment 3 bases; nucleotides outside the gene matches: 7. CDR3 in amino acids: CASSVGSSGSITDTQYF. CDR3 nucleotide sequence: TGTGCCAGCAGCGTAGGGTCTAGCGGGAGTATAACAGATACGCAGTATTTT.

This chain joins TRBV27 and TRBJ2-7; D is perhaps TRBD1 (6 bases). V was trimmed by 0 bases and J by 2 bases, leaving 11 bases between them. This CDR3 region has 15 residues. CDR1 is MNHEY, CDR2 SMNVEV, per germline (reference sequence). CDR3 in amino acids: CASSLSGHGPYEQYF. CDR3 nucleotides: TGTGCCAGCAGTTTATCGGGACACGGACCCTACGAGCAGTACTTC.